Detailed here is one T cell receptor beta chain. Its antigen is currently not known. Nothing much larger sits one base from this clone, and base qualities are not available. The sample's time point, from its label and the paper: pre-sensitization, week 0. This specimen's treatment or condition label, per the study, means: therapeutic diphenylcyclopropenone sensitization with weekly scalp DPC. At each patch-test visit, blood was drawn before the patch test was applied. Patients were eligible if aged 18 to 70, diagnosed with alopecia and judged suitable for DPC therapy, and pregnant patients were excluded. Total RNA was isolated from unfractionated whole blood collected in Tempus Blood RNA tubes. Libraries came from RACE. Sequencing used a NextSeq 500. Library preparation attached unique molecular identifiers to individual cDNA molecules for quantitative, reproducible TCR counting. Both TCR alpha and TCR beta chains were sequenced from each blood RNA sample. In the original analysis: The median number of TCRs per sample was roughly 94,000, ranging from about 23,224 to 750,000. V, J and CDR3 annotation of the TCR reads was performed with the Decombinator software suite. For PS versus PT1 abundance plots, all samples were subsampled to the same number of TCRs (28,000). Expanded TCRs were defined as absent before sensitization and observed at least eight times at the 2-week time point. TCRdb's own reprocessing of the public reads used fastp at Q25 and MiXCR and kept productive beta chains. One record per CDR3 amino acid sequence lists the most common genes and DNA. TCRdb assigned the V and J calls; the authors' analysis was not used. For this sample there are about 77,000 distinct CDR3 sequences; 12% to 15% appear just once. The ten most abundant clones make up 4.6% of the sample.

From cysteine to phenylalanine, the CDR3 is 15 amino acids long. Here the CDR3 DNA is all that survives: 45 bases in frame from base 1. Relative to germline, V is missing 1 base and J is missing 8 bases, with 3 bases of the junction outside any gene match. CDR1 and CDR2 are drawn from the germline V gene (reference sequence): SEHNR, FQNEAQ. This record comes from a study of human T cells and chemical hapten exposure listed by TCRdb under 2021. A note on the overall study: For sensitization, 2% DPC in acetone was applied to an approximately 2 cm by approximately 2 cm area of upper inner arm skin. Throughout the roughly 25-week study period, patients were also given weekly therapeutic DPC doses on the scalp. Patch testing was performed on the upper back with Finn chambers containing 0.01% DPC, and the patch tests were scored after 6 days according to International Contact Dermatitis Research Group standards. Most of the patients in the cohort were female, and the cohort covered alopecia areata with under or over 50% scalp involvement, alopecia totalis and alopecia universalis. Libraries were pooled for sequencing, and per-sample TCR yields varied mainly because of small differences in library volumes within the pool. Peripheral blood TCR repertoire changes were tracked in vivo in alopecia patients during primary and secondary sensitization to the hapten diphenylcyclopropenone (DPC). Blood samples were taken from patients before sensitization (week 0) and at 2, 6 and about 24 weeks after DPC sensitization. Twenty-nine alopecia patients gave blood for TCR sequencing at one to four time points (pre-sensitization, 2, 6 and 24 weeks). What the work shows at the level of the full study, not this receptor alone: Repeated subsampling changed both the strength of the expansion versus patch-test correlation and the threshold at which the correlation became significant. Patch test score correlated positively with the number of PT1 expanded TCRs, reaching significance at thresholds 8, 16 and 32 but not at 4. DPC sensitization did not change how many TCRs were above 1 in 1000 frequency, and no evidence was found of alterations in global repertoire structure. Significantly more large CDR3 similarity clusters were formed by expanded TCRs than by pre-sensitization or healthy control sets, consistent with antigen-driven responses. All patients had alopecia, a presumed autoimmune disease, so their immune response might differ from that of healthy individuals.

The V gene is TRBV7-9 and the J gene is TRBJ2-1; TRBD2 fits 12 bases in the junction. This material consisted of whole blood, taken in connection with sensitization to the hapten diphenylcyclopropenone (DPC). This sequence was found in a woman in her 50s with alopecia areata. Some clones in this sample may be carry-over from other donors' samples. CDR3 protein: CASSLGLAGGYEQFF. The nucleotide sequence reads as follows: TGTGCCAGCAGCTTAGGCCTAGCGGGAGGGTATGAGCAGTTCTTC.